One sample yielded the 28 T cell receptor beta chains listed below, sequenced in a study of blood T cell repertoires in COVID-19. Using immunoSEQ multiplex PCR, the repertoire was profiled, and TCRdb retains in-frame clones only, with some absent. The sample has roughly 200,000 clones; around nine tenths are singletons. Sequencing was performed on peripheral blood. The receptors derive from a man in his late teens or twenties with active or convalescent COVID-19.

This chain connects TRBV5-8 to TRBJ1-1, with TRBD1 matching over 11 bases. CDR1 and CDR2 from the germline V gene are SGHTS and YDEGEE. The V gene end was trimmed by 5 bases and the J gene end by 5 bases; junction bases not matched to a gene: 5. CDR3 size: 14 residues. In nucleotides, the CDR3 is TGTGCCAGCAGTTCGGACAGGGGGCGAACTGAAGCTTTCTTT. This translates into CASSSDRGRTEAFF.

The V gene is TRBV5-1, the J gene TRBJ2-7; TRBD1 is a possible D gene (5 bases). The V and J ends lost 1 base and 4 bases respectively, with 9 bases between them. Germline assignment: CDR1 SGHRS and CDR2 YFSETQ. The CDR3 loop spans 13 amino acids. The CDR3 nucleotides are TGCGCCAGCAGCTTGATAGGGGTGTACGAGCAGTACTTC. It encodes CASSLIGVYEQYF.

This chain links TRBV18 with TRBJ2-5, with TRBD2 matching over 7 bases. In germline, CDR1 is KGHSH, CDR2 LQKENI. The V and J ends lost 2 bases and 0 bases, in that order; junction bases with no gene match: 18. The CDR3 extends over 20 amino acids. The CDR3 is CASSPNEWASGLGYQETQYF. In DNA form, the CDR3 reads TGTGCCAGCTCACCAAATGAATGGGCTAGCGGACTAGGGTACCAAGAGACCCAGTACTTC.

The CDR3 loop is CASRKPGQGLAGYTF. In DNA form, the CDR3 reads TGTGCCAGCAGAAAACCGGGACAGGGCCTCGCTGGCTACACCTTC. This chain uses TRBV27 with TRBJ1-2; 9 nucleotides align to TRBD1. Losses at the gene ends were 6 bases for V and 7 bases for J; bases not matched to a gene: 12. CDR3 size: 15 residues. Germline CDR1 and CDR2: MNHEY and SMNVEV (reference sequence).

The CDR3 region is CASSYRTSGSTDTQYF. The CDR3 nucleotides are TGTGCCAGCAGCTACAGGACTAGCGGGAGCACAGATACGCAGTATTTT. J is TRBJ2-3 and V is TRBV5-4; TRBD2 aligns across 11 bases. The V gene end was trimmed by 3 bases and the J gene end by 0 bases; junction bases not matched to a gene: 3. Per the germline V gene, CDR1 is SGHNT and CDR2 is YYREEE (reference sequence). The CDR3 extends over 16 amino acids.

The chain carries TRBV9 and TRBJ1-3; 7 positions match TRBD1. The ends lost 4 bases at V and 3 bases at J; junction bases unmatched: 4. This CDR3 has 14 amino acids. Germline CDR1 and CDR2: SGDLS and YYNGEE. Here the CDR3 reads CASSSRGSGNTIYF. For the CDR3, the DNA is TGTGCCAGCAGCTCCAGGGGGAGTGGAAACACCATATATTTT.

The chain recombines TRBV6-1 with TRBJ1-2; 7 nucleotides line up with TRBD1. The V and J ends lost 3 bases and 2 bases, in that order; junction bases with no gene match: 6. CDR1 and CDR2 from the germline V gene are MNHNS and SASEGT. This CDR3 is built from 15 residues. The CDR3 DNA follows: TGTGCCAGCAGTGACGGACAGGCCAAGAACTATGGCTACACCTTC. Translation: CASSDGQAKNYGYTF.

The J gene is TRBJ1-1, the V gene TRBV2; no clear D. V lost 3 bases and J 1 base, leaving 12 bases between the germline ends. Germline CDR1 SNHLY, CDR2 FYNNEI. The CDR3 runs 15 residues. The CDR3, as DNA: TGTGCCAGCAGTGACTTGGGCAGGAAGAACACTGAAGCTTTCTTT. The encoded protein is CASSDLGRKNTEAFF.

The chain links TRBV5-1 to TRBJ1-2; no clear D gene. Trimming shortened V by 0 bases and J by 6 bases, and 15 bases separated the two germline ends. CDR1 and CDR2 (germline): SGHRS, YFSETQ. CDR3 size: 15 residues. DNA for the CDR3: TGCGCCAGCAGCTTGGAAGGTTCTTCCGCGGATGGCTACACCTTC. Protein: CASSLEGSSADGYTF.

This chain joins TRBV6-2 or TRBV6-3 and TRBJ1-1; D is perhaps TRBD1 (5 bases). CDR3 length: 15 residues. Trimming removed 5 bases from V and 1 base from J, with 14 bases in between. The germline gives CDR1 MNHEY, CDR2 SVGEGT. CDR3 in DNA: TGTGCCAGCAGTCCCCTAAGGGACTCGAACACTGAAGCTTTCTTT. Amino acids: CASSPLRDSNTEAFF.

This clone turned up a few times. This chain joins TRBV27 and TRBJ1-5, with a tentative D call TRBD1 (5 bases). CDR1 and CDR2 from the germline V gene are MNHEY and SMNVEV (reference sequence). The V and J ends lost 7 bases and 2 bases respectively, with 15 bases between them. This CDR3 is built from 15 residues. DNA for the CDR3: TGTGCCAGCACCCCCCGGGGAGGGGGCAATCAGCCCCAGCATTTT. Translation: CASTPRGGGNQPQHF.

V and J are TRBV5-1 and TRBJ2-7; no reliable D call. Germline CDR1 reads SGHRS; CDR2 reads YFSETQ. The CDR3 runs 13 residues. Trimming removed 4 bases at V and 3 bases at J, with 11 bases between. The CDR3 DNA reads as TGCGCCAGCAGCCTATTATCTAACTACGAGCAGTACTTC. Protein: CASSLLSNYEQYF.

The chain joins TRBV7-9 to TRBJ1-2; D possibly corresponds to TRBD1 (6 bases). The V end was cut by 5 bases, the J end by 7 bases, with 14 bases between. Germline loops: CDR1 SEHNR, CDR2 FQNEAQ (reference sequence). There are 13 residues in the CDR3. This chain's CDR3 is CASSPDRNSGYTF. The CDR3 DNA reads TGTGCCAGCAGCCCAGACAGGAACAGTGGCTACACCTTC.

V gene TRBV6-6 combines with J gene TRBJ2-7, with a possible D match to TRBD2 (6 bases). Germline V gene sequence: CDR1 MNHNY, CDR2 SVGAGI (reference sequence). V lost 5 bases, J lost 2 bases, and 10 bases lay in between. CDR3 size: 13 residues. In DNA, the CDR3 is TGTGCCAGCAGTCTCCCGGGGGCCTACGAGCAGTACTTC. The encoded protein is CASSLPGAYEQYF.

V gene TRBV6-5 combines with J gene TRBJ1-4; no firm D call. Deletions cut 2 bases from V and 5 bases from J, with 15 bases between. The CDR3 spans 16 residues. Germline V gives CDR1 MNHEY, CDR2 SVGAGI. The CDR3 is CASSYATIDGNEKLFF. CDR3 DNA sequence: TGTGCCAGCAGTTACGCCACAATCGACGGGAATGAAAAACTGTTTTTT.

The chain carries TRBV3-1 (or the pseudogene TRBV3-2) and TRBJ1-2; no reliable D call. This CDR3 is 12 amino acids long. The V end was cut by 3 bases, the J end by 3 bases, with 5 bases between. The germline CDR1 and CDR2 sequences are LGHDT and YNNKEL (reference sequence). The CDR3 protein is CASSHGHYGYTF. The CDR3 coding sequence is TGTGCCAGCAGCCATGGGCACTATGGCTACACCTTC.

This sequence joins TRBV6-2 or TRBV6-3 and TRBJ2-2, with TRBD2 identical over 9 bases. The CDR3 length is 18 residues. The junction had 12 bases not matched to a gene; V was cut back by 2 bases and J by 5 bases. Germline CDR1 and CDR2: MNHEY and SVGEGT. The CDR3 DNA sequence: TGTGCCAGCAGTTACGCATTGATCTTAGCGGGGGATACCGGGGAGCTGTTTTTT. This sequence encodes CASSYALILAGDTGELFF.

This clone was seen only once. This rearrangement joins TRBV4-2 to TRBJ2-6; tentatively, D is TRBD2 (5 bases). This CDR3 contains 16 residues. The germline CDR1 and CDR2 sequences are LGHNA and YNFKEQ. The V end was cut by 2 bases, the J end by 4 bases, with 12 bases between. In DNA form, the CDR3 reads TGTGCCAGCAGCCAAACAGAGGGAAAAGGGGCCAACGTCCTGACTTTC. Amino acids: CASSQTEGKGANVLTF.

V is TRBV10-2 and J is TRBJ2-3, with 8 positions matching TRBD1. Per germline, CDR1 WSHSY and CDR2 SAAADI. This CDR3 is 16 amino acids long. The junction had 5 bases not matched to a gene; V was cut back by 3 bases and J by 0 bases. The CDR3 loop is CASSDRTGTSTDTQYF. In DNA, the CDR3 is TGCGCCAGCAGTGACCGGACAGGGACTAGCACAGATACGCAGTATTTT.

This chain connects TRBV11-3 to TRBJ2-5; TRBD2 aligns across 13 bases. Germline-derived CDR1 and CDR2 are SGHNT and YENEEA. This CDR3 comprises 16 residues. J gave up 5 bases and V 5 bases, and 8 bases lay outside the gene matches. In DNA form, the CDR3 reads TGTGCCAGCAGCCCTGGACTAGCGGGGGTGGAGGAGACCCAGTACTTC. This encodes CASSPGLAGVEETQYF. Supplemented by reference TRBV11-3 and TRBJ2-5, the full variable domain reads EAGVVQSPRYKIIEKKQPVAFWCNPISGHNTLYWYLQNLGQGPELLIRYENEEAVDDSQLPKDRFSAERLKGVDSTLKIQPAELGDSAVYLCASSPGLAGVEETQYFGPGTRLLVL.

The chain couples TRBV2 to TRBJ1-1, with 9 positions matching TRBD1. Germline V gives CDR1 SNHLY, CDR2 FYNNEI. This CDR3 is 16 amino acids long. The ends lost 8 bases at V and 0 bases at J; junction bases unmatched: 10. CDR3 region: CASRPGTGFLNTEAFF. The CDR3 bases are TGTGCCAGCCGCCCCGGGACAGGGTTTTTGAACACTGAAGCTTTCTTT.

The V call is TRBV10-3, the J call TRBJ2-3; D is unresolved. The V gene lost 2 bases and the J gene lost 4 bases, with 4 bases spanning the gap. This CDR3 contains 12 residues. CDR1 and CDR2 from the germline V gene are ENHRY and SYGVKD. The CDR3 is CAISEEADTQYF. CDR3 DNA sequence: TGTGCCATCAGTGAGGAGGCAGATACGCAGTATTTT.

CDR3 sequence reads: CASSLGGAGGSYNEQFF. CDR3 sequence (DNA): TGTGCCAGCAGCTTGGGCGGGGCCGGGGGCTCCTACAATGAGCAGTTCTTC. The genes are TRBV5-4 and TRBJ2-1; TRBD2 might be the D (6 bases). This CDR3 region has 17 residues. The V gene lost 0 bases and the J gene lost 0 bases, with 13 bases spanning the gap. Germline-derived CDR1 and CDR2 are SGHNT and YYREEE (reference sequence). The full variable domain, completed using reference TRBV5-4 and TRBJ2-1, is ETGVTQSPTHLIKTRGQQVTLRCSSQSGHNTVSWYQQALGQGPQFIFQYYREEENGRGNFPPRFSGLQFPNYSSELNVNALELDDSALYLCASSLGGAGGSYNEQFFGPGTRLTVL.

This chain links TRBV7-2 with TRBJ2-2; D perhaps matches TRBD2 (6 bases). Trimming shortened V by 5 bases and J by 3 bases, and 13 bases separated the two germline ends. CDR3 length: 15 residues. CDR1 and CDR2 (germline): SGHTA, FQGNSA. The CDR3 DNA is TGTGCCAGCAGCCAGATTAGCGGTCACACCGGGGAGCTGTTTTTT. Translation: CASSQISGHTGELFF.

This chain links TRBV2 with TRBJ2-7, with TRBD1 identical over 7 bases. This CDR3 region has 15 residues. Germline V lookup: CDR1 SNHLY, CDR2 FYNNEI. J lost 0 bases, V lost 6 bases, and 8 bases had no gene match. This CDR3 is CASSRDRDDSYEQYF. The DNA for the CDR3 is TGTGCCAGCAGCCGGGACAGAGACGACTCCTACGAGCAGTACTTC.

The rearrangement uses TRBV4-1 and TRBJ1-6; unclear D gene. The CDR3 runs 15 residues. CDR1 is MGHRA, CDR2 YSYEKL, per germline. Between the trimmed V and J ends, which lost 4 bases and 9 bases, there was a span of 16 bases. The CDR3 loop reads CASSPYRVDGSPLHF. The CDR3 DNA sequence: TGCGCCAGCAGCCCGTACAGAGTTGATGGTTCACCCCTCCACTTT.

J is TRBJ2-3 and V is TRBV19; D is undetermined. This CDR3 is 11 amino acids long. Germline V gene sequence: CDR1 LNHDA, CDR2 SQIVND (reference sequence). V lost 10 bases and J 7 bases, leaving 12 bases between the germline ends. The CDR3 loop is CATTDLYTQYF. The CDR3 DNA follows: TGTGCCACCACCGATCTATATACGCAGTATTTT.

This clone was observed a few times. The chain is built from TRBV11-2 and TRBJ1-1; D gene uncertain. Germline V gene data show CDR1 as SGHAT and CDR2 as FQNNGV. Trimming cost V 2 bases and J 3 bases, with 16 bases left between them. The CDR3 is 16 amino acids. The CDR3 DNA is TGTGCCAGCAGCTTATTCACCGATCACACCTACACTGAAGCTTTCTTT. It codes for CASSLFTDHTYTEAFF.